This T cell receptor (beta chain) was sequenced in a study of response to subunit inactivated influenza vaccine. Study-level points and caveats: The authors proposed limited new T cell recruitment per seasonal influenza vaccination.

TCRdb recomputed calls from the RT-PCR reads with MiXCR, one row per CDR3 protein. The repertoire consists of hundreds of thousands of distinct CDR3 sequences, with 20% to 25% occurring once and the leading ten covering 10%. Trimming left V 3 bases short and J 6 bases short, with 12 bases between. The CDR3 is 14 residues long. This clonotype came up a few times. The antigen remains unidentified. This sequence joins TRBV12-3 or TRBV12-4 and TRBJ2-1; tentatively, D is TRBD1 or TRBD2 (5 bases each). The clonotype originates from a man between 50 and 69 years old who received an inactivated influenza vaccine. The sequences come from PBMCs from blood, collected approximately 20 months after vaccination. CDR3 region: CASSFSSGSNEQFF. CDR3 nucleotide sequence: TGTGCCAGCAGTTTTTCCTCAGGGAGCAATGAGCAGTTCTTC.